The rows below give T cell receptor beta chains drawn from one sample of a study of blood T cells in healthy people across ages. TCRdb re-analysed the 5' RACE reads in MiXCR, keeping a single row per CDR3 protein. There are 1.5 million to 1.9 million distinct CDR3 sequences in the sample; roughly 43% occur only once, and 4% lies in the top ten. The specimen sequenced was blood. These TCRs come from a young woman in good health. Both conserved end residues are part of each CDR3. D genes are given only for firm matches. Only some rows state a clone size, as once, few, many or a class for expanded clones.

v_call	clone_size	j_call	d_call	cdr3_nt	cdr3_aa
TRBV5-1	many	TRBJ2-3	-	TGCGCCAGCAGAAAGGACCCGTCCGGGGGAGCAGATACGCAGTATTTT	CASRKDPSGGADTQYF
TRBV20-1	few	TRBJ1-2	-	TGCAGTGCTAGGGGGGTTCACTATGGCTACACCTTC	CSARGVHYGYTF
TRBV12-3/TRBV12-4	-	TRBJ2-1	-	TGTGCCAGCAGTTTAGGGGATGATGAGCAGTTCTTC	CASSLGDDEQFF
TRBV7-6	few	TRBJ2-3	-	TGTGCCAGCACCTTAGGGGCGAGGAACACAGATACGCAGTATTTT	CASTLGARNTDTQYF
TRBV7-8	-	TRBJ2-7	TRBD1	TGTGCCAGCAGCATGGGACAGGGACCCTCCTACGAGCAGTACTTC	CASSMGQGPSYEQYF
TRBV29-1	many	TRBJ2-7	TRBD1	TGCAGCGCTGCACAGGGGGCGCGGTCCTACGAGCAGTACTTC	CSAAQGARSYEQYF
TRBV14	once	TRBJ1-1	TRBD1	TGTGCCTGCAGCCAAGACCTACAGGGGTTCACTGAAGCTTTCTTT	CACSQDLQGFTEAFF
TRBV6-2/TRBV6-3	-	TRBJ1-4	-	TGTGCCAGCAGTGATATCAGGAGATCGGAACTGTTTTTT	CASSDIRRSELFF
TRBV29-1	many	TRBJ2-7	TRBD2	TGCAGCGTTGTTGGCGGGAGTAGGTACGAGCAGTACTTC	CSVVGGSRYEQYF
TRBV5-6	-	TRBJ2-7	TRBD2	TGTGCCAGCGCGCCCTTTAGCGGGAGATTCTACGAGCAGTACTTC	CASAPFSGRFYEQYF
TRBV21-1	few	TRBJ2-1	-	TGTGCCAGCAGCAAAGCGGGACAGCGCTCCTACAATGAGCAGTTCTTC	CASSKAGQRSYNEQFF
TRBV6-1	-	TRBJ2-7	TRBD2	TGTGCCAGCAGTTCGGACACGGGAGGCGAGCAGTACTTC	CASSSDTGGEQYF
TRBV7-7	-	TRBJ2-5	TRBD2	TGTGCTAGCAGCCTCGGGCGTGCTACTAGCGGGGGGTTACAAGAGACCCAGTACTTC	CASSLGRATSGGLQETQYF
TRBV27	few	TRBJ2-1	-	TGTGCCAGCAGTCCCGCTCTTGGGCCGAGCTCCTACAATGAGCAGTTCTTC	CASSPALGPSSYNEQFF
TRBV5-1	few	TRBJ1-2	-	TGCGCCAGCAGCTTGGCCGGGCACACCCTGCATCTATTCGGTGGCTACACCTTC	CASSLAGHTLHLFGGYTF
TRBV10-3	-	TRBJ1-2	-	TGTGCCATCAGTGGGTCGGTAGGCCGTGGCTACACCTTC	CAISGSVGRGYTF
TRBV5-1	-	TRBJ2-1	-	TGCGCCAGCAGCCGGGATGTCGGAGGTGCTAACAATGAGCAGTTCTTC	CASSRDVGGANNEQFF
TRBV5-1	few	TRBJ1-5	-	TGCGCCAGCAGCTTGGGCCCGGCGGGGAGCAATCAGCCCCAGCATTTT	CASSLGPAGSNQPQHF
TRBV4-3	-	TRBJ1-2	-	TGCGCCAGCAGCCAAGACGCAGGGGCGAGTTATGGCTGCACCTTC	CASSQDAGASYGCTF
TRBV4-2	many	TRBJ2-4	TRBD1	TGTGCCAGCAGCCAAGACTTGTCAGGAGACAGGGGGCATCTTGGTCAGTACTTC	CASSQDLSGDRGHLGQYF
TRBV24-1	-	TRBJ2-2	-	TGTGCCACCAGTGATAAACAGGACACCGGGGAGCTGTTTTTT	CATSDKQDTGELFF
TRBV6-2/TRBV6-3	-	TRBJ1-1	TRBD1	TGTGCCAGCAGTTCGATCGCAACGGACAGGGACGCTGAAGCTTTCTTT	CASSSIATDRDAEAFF
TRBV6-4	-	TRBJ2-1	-	TGTGCCAGCAGTGACGGACTCCACAATGAGCAGTTCTTC	CASSDGLHNEQFF
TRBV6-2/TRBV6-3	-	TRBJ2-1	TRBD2	TGTGCCAGCAGTTCCAGCGGGATGAATGAGCAGTTCTTC	CASSSSGMNEQFF
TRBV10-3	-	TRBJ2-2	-	TGTGCCATCAGTGAGGGGGACTTCCCCGGGGAGCTGTTTTTT	CAISEGDFPGELFF
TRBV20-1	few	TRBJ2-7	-	TGCAGTGCTAAAGAGGCGGTAACCTACGAGCAGTACTTC	CSAKEAVTYEQYF
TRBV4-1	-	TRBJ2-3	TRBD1	TGCGCCAGCAGTCAGGCCGGGGGACAGGCTAGAGCCCAGGGGCAGTATTTT	CASSQAGGQARAQGQYF
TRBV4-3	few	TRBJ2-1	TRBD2	TGCGCAGCGGGGGACTCCTACAATGAGCAGTTCTTC	CAAGDSYNEQFF
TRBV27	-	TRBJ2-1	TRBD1	TGTGCCAGCAGTGCAGGGGGCTCGAACAATGAGCAGTTCTTC	CASSAGGSNNEQFF
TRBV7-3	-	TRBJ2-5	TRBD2	TGTGCCAGCAGCTTGACCGCCACCAGGACTAGCGGCAACTACAATGAGCAGTACTTC	CASSLTATRTSGNYNEQYF
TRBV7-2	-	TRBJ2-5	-	TGTGCCAGCAGCTTAAGGGACCTCCGAGAGACCCAGTACTTC	CASSLRDLRETQYF
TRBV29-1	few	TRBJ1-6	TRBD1	TGCAGCGTCGCCGACAGGGAAATAGTAAGTCTCTATAATTCACCCCTCCACTTT	CSVADREIVSLYNSPLHF
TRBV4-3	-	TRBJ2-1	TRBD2	TGCGCCGGCAGCCAAGGAAGTAGCGGGTACAATGAGCAGTTCTTC	CAGSQGSSGYNEQFF
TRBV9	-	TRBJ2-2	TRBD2	TGTGCCAGCAGCCCCAGCCTAGCGGGGATAGGAAACGGGGAGCTGTTTTTT	CASSPSLAGIGNGELFF
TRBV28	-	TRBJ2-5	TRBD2	TGTGCCAGCAGTAGACCCCTAGAAATAGCGGGAGGGCGGGAGACCCAGTACTTC	CASSRPLEIAGGRETQYF
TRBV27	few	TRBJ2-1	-	TGTGCCAGCAGTTTAGCTGCGGGTCCCTCCATGGCCTACAATGAGCAGTTCTTC	CASSLAAGPSMAYNEQFF
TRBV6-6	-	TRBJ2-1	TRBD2	TGTGCCAGCAGTTACAAACGGGGGACTAGCGGAAACAATGAGCAGTTCTTC	CASSYKRGTSGNNEQFF
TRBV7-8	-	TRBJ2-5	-	TGTGCCAGCAGCTTAGCGGATCAGAAGTACTTC	CASSLADQKYF
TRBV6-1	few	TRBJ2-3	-	TGTGCCAGCAGTGGCTATCGGGAGACAGATACGCAGTATTTT	CASSGYRETDTQYF
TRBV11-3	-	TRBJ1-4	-	TGTGCCAGCAGCATCAGTGCTAATGAAAAACTGTTTTTT	CASSISANEKLFF
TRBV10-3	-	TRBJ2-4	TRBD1	TGTGCCATCAGTGAGTCCGACAGGGCGTTAGCCAAAAACATTCAGTACTTC	CAISESDRALAKNIQYF
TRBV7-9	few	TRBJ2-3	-	TGTGCCAGCAGCTTTAGAGGTTCCTCTAGCACAGATACGCAGTATTTT	CASSFRGSSSTDTQYF
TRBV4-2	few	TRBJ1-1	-	TGTGCCAGCAGCCGAACGGACACATTAAGGGGCACTGAAGCTTTCTTT	CASSRTDTLRGTEAFF